The 24 T cell receptor beta chains below were found in one sample sequenced in a study of blood T cell repertoires in COVID-19. Method: immunoSEQ multiplex PCR; TCRdb's copy keeps in-frame clones and lacks some. This sample has tens of thousands of clones, with roughly 89% found just once. Sequencing input: peripheral blood. These receptors were taken from a woman of 80 years or more with acute or convalescent COVID-19.

The chain couples TRBV6-1 to TRBJ2-7; D might be TRBD2 (6 bases). Per germline, CDR1 MNHNS and CDR2 SASEGT. The V and J ends lost 3 bases and 0 bases respectively, with 18 bases between them. There are 17 residues in the CDR3. CDR3 amino acids: CASSDGPAGPPSYEQYF. DNA for the CDR3: TGTGCCAGCAGTGACGGTCCGGCGGGACCCCCCTCCTACGAGCAGTACTTC.

V is TRBV28 and J is TRBJ1-5; TRBD1 agrees at 11 bases. The V gene's germline CDR1 is MDHEN and CDR2 SYDVKM. The CDR3 is 16 residues long. The V segment lost 4 bases and the J segment 6 bases; nucleotides outside the gene matches: 8. The CDR3 bases are TGTGCCAGCAGTTCTGAGCGGACAGGGGGCCGTCAGCCCCAGCATTTT. It codes for CASSSERTGGRQPQHF.

The V and J genes are TRBV11-2 and TRBJ1-2, with D hard to call. Trimming cost V 0 bases and J 8 bases, with 7 bases left between them. CDR1 SGHAT and CDR2 FQNNGV come from the germline V gene. This CDR3 spans 12 amino acids. The CDR3 sequence is CASSLDRHGYTF. Written as DNA, the CDR3 is TGTGCCAGCAGCTTAGATCGACACGGCTACACCTTC. Supplemented by reference TRBV11-2 and TRBJ1-2, the full variable domain reads EAGVAQSPRYKIIEKRQSVAFWCNPISGHATLYWYQQILGQGPKLLIQFQNNGVVDDSQLPKDRFSAERLKGVDSTLKIQPAKLEDSAVYLCASSLDRHGYTFGSGTRLTVV.

This CDR3 reads CASVPRISAGGAADTQYF. The CDR3 coding sequence is TGTGCTAGTGTCCCCCGGATTTCTGCGGGGGGGGCAGCAGATACGCAGTATTTT. The chain employs TRBV12-5 and TRBJ2-3; 9 bases agree with TRBD2. V dropped 7 bases and J dropped 4; count of bases not matched to a gene: 18. The CDR3 length is 18 residues. The germline V gene encodes CDR1 LGHNT and CDR2 FRNRAP.

The chain couples TRBV4-1 to TRBJ1-5, with 7 bases matching TRBD1. This CDR3 comprises 15 residues. V lost 5 bases and J lost 3; bases outside the gene matches: 7. CDR1 and CDR2 from the germline V gene are MGHRA and YSYEKL. The DNA for the CDR3 is TGCGCCAGCAGCACAGGGGCGATCCTCAATCAGCCCCAGCATTTT. The encoded protein is CASSTGAILNQPQHF.

The CDR3 spells CAISFQANSGNTIYF. The CDR3 nucleotides are TGTGCCATCAGTTTTCAGGCGAACTCTGGAAACACCATATATTTT. The chain carries TRBV10-3 and TRBJ1-3, with D unclear. In germline, CDR1 is ENHRY, CDR2 SYGVKD. Deletions cut 5 bases from V and 0 bases from J, with 11 bases between. This CDR3 has 15 amino acids.

The V gene is TRBV2, the J gene TRBJ1-5; maybe TRBD1 (5 bases). Trimming took off 9 bases at V and 2 bases at J, with 11 bases between the two ends. Germline CDR1 reads SNHLY; CDR2 reads FYNNEI. The CDR3 runs to 13 residues. This CDR3 reads CASDVRGNQPQHF. In DNA, the CDR3 is TGTGCCAGTGATGTCAGGGGCAATCAGCCCCAGCATTTT.

The V call is TRBV5-1, the J call TRBJ2-3, with TRBD2 identical over 8 bases. V shed 4 bases, J shed 5 bases, and the junction held 9 bases outside the gene matches. This CDR3 spans 15 amino acids. The germline V gene encodes CDR1 SGHRS and CDR2 YFSETQ. The DNA of the CDR3 is TGCGCCAGCAGCGGCGATTGGGCGGGGGGAGATACGCAGTATTTT. Amino acid sequence: CASSGDWAGGDTQYF.

The V and J genes are TRBV19 and TRBJ2-1; tentatively, D is TRBD2 (6 bases). The germline V gene encodes CDR1 LNHDA and CDR2 SQIVND (reference sequence). The V end was cut by 7 bases, the J end by 10 bases, with 14 bases between. The CDR3 has 12 amino acids. In DNA, the CDR3 is TGTGCCAGTAATTTGGGGGGAGGCGAGCAGTTCTTC. Residues: CASNLGGGEQFF.

The chain is built from TRBV10-3 and TRBJ2-7; D uncertain. CDR1 is ENHRY, CDR2 SYGVKD, per germline. Trimming took off 3 bases at V and 2 bases at J, with 17 bases between the two ends. The CDR3 runs to 16 residues. The CDR3 DNA follows: TGTGCCATCAGTGACTCTGGGCAGCTCGCTCCCTACGAGCAGTACTTC. Amino acid sequence: CAISDSGQLAPYEQYF.

The CDR3 bases are TGTGCCAGCAGTTTACAGGGGGCACACTCTGGAAACACCATATATTTT. It specifies CASSLQGAHSGNTIYF. The chain uses TRBV6-6 and TRBJ1-3; TRBD1 matches at 9 bases. V lost 4 bases to trimming and J lost 0 bases; unmatched junction nucleotides: 4. CDR1 is MNHNY and CDR2 is SVGAGI in the germline V gene (reference sequence). The CDR3 consists of 16 residues.

V usage is TRBV19 and J usage is TRBJ1-4; 7 positions match TRBD1. The germline gives CDR1 LNHDA, CDR2 SQIVND (reference sequence). The V segment lost 0 bases and the J segment 10 bases; nucleotides outside the gene matches: 2. The CDR3 runs to 13 residues. Here the CDR3 DNA reads TGTGCCAGTAGTATAGAAGGGGGCGGAAAACTGTTTTTT. Translating it yields CASSIEGGGKLFF.

The V and J genes are TRBV7-7 and TRBJ2-1, with 11 nucleotides matching TRBD2. Trimming cost V 5 bases and J 2 bases; bases outside gene matches: 8. CDR3 length: 17 residues. Germline V gene sequence: CDR1 SSHAT, CDR2 FNYEAQ (reference sequence). The CDR3 reads CASSMRLAGPPYNEQFF. CDR3 DNA: TGTGCCAGCAGCATGAGACTAGCGGGACCCCCCTACAATGAGCAGTTCTTC. Variable domain in full (rest from reference TRBV7-7 and TRBJ2-1): GAGVSQSPRYKVTKRGQDVTLRCDPISSHATLYWYQQALGQGPEFLTYFNYEAQPDKSGLPSDRFSAERPEGSISTLTIQRTEQRDSAMYRCASSMRLAGPPYNEQFFGPGTRLTVL.

V is TRBV15 and J is TRBJ2-3; D perhaps matches TRBD2 (6 bases). V lost 4 bases and J lost 2, with 13 bases in between. In germline, CDR1 is LNHNV, CDR2 YYDKDF (reference sequence). The length of the CDR3 is 15 residues. The CDR3 DNA sequence: TGTGCCACCAGCACTGGCGGGATAAACACAGATACGCAGTATTTT. Protein sequence: CATSTGGINTDTQYF.

This clone was seen more than once but under ten times. The V call is TRBV4-1, the J call TRBJ2-5; TRBD2 matches at 9 bases. The V gene's germline CDR1 is MGHRA and CDR2 YSYEKL. V lost 0 bases, J lost 5 bases, and 7 bases stayed unmatched. The CDR3 length is 16 residues. The CDR3: CASSQDGVAGAETQYF. CDR3 coding DNA: TGCGCCAGCAGCCAAGATGGAGTAGCGGGAGCGGAGACCCAGTACTTC.

The chain joins TRBV4-1 to TRBJ1-1; no firm D call. V was clipped by 2 bases and J by 4 bases, with 11 bases between them. This CDR3 comprises 14 residues. From germline, CDR1 is MGHRA and CDR2 YSYEKL. CDR3 coding DNA: TGCGCCAGCAGCCAATTGATGGAGCTCACTGAAGCTTTCTTT. Encoded protein: CASSQLMELTEAFF.

This clone appeared once. The rearrangement uses TRBV10-3 and TRBJ1-4; a possible D gene is TRBD1 (5 bases). This CDR3 is built from 14 residues. The V gene's germline CDR1 is ENHRY and CDR2 SYGVKD. V was pared by 3 bases and J by 5 bases, with 10 bases between. The CDR3 sequence is CAISDGQGNEKLFF. In DNA form, the CDR3 reads TGTGCCATCAGTGACGGACAAGGCAATGAAAAACTGTTTTTT.

The chain couples TRBV6-5 to TRBJ1-5; 9 nucleotides align to TRBD1. This CDR3 has 15 amino acids. The trim removed 5 bases at V and 2 bases at J, leaving 4 bases unmatched. Germline lookup yields CDR1 MNHEY and CDR2 SVGAGI. The CDR3 DNA reads TGTGCCAGCAGTCAGAGGACAGGGGGCAATCAGCCCCAGCATTTT. Translated, it gives CASSQRTGGNQPQHF.

This chain connects TRBV30 to TRBJ2-6; perhaps TRBD1 as D (6 bases). Germline assignment: CDR1 GTSNPN and CDR2 SVGIG (reference sequence). This CDR3 spans 14 amino acids. The CDR3, as DNA: TGTGCTATTGACAGGCCTACTGGGGCCAACGTCCTGACTTTC. Protein product: CAIDRPTGANVLTF.

CDR3 bases: TGTGCCAGCAGTTCCGGGAGTAACCTCGCCAAAAACATTCAGTACTTC. As protein: CASSSGSNLAKNIQYF. The V call is TRBV27, the J call TRBJ2-4, with D possibly being TRBD2 (6 bases). The V and J ends lost 4 bases and 1 base respectively, with 14 bases between them. The CDR3 runs 16 residues. In germline, CDR1 is MNHEY, CDR2 SMNVEV (reference sequence).

The chain has TRBV7-9 and TRBJ1-2; 11 positions match TRBD1. This CDR3 has 15 residues. Germline V gives CDR1 SEHNR, CDR2 FQNEAQ (reference sequence). The V gene end was trimmed by 4 bases and the J gene end by 6 bases; junction bases not matched to a gene: 7. The CDR3 DNA sequence: TGTGCCAGCAGCTCGCCCGGACAGGGGGCCCATGGCTACACCTTC. This encodes CASSSPGQGAHGYTF.

This chain connects TRBV28 to TRBJ2-7; 14 bases map to TRBD2. CDR3 size: 16 residues. V lost 1 base and J lost 3; bases outside the gene matches: 2. The germline V gene has CDR1 MDHEN and CDR2 SYDVKM. The CDR3 sequence: CASSLFGTSGSYEQYF. The CDR3 nucleotides are TGTGCCAGCAGTTTATTCGGGACTAGCGGGAGCTACGAGCAGTACTTC.

The chain links TRBV7-9 to TRBJ2-1, with 8 bases identical to TRBD1. The junction had 8 bases not matched to a gene; V was cut back by 4 bases and J by 6 bases. CDR1 is SEHNR, CDR2 FQNEAQ, per germline (reference sequence). This CDR3 contains 15 residues. The CDR3 sequence: CASSWGQALGNEQFF. DNA for the CDR3: TGTGCCAGCAGCTGGGGACAGGCTTTGGGCAATGAGCAGTTCTTC.

This chain joins TRBV10-2 and TRBJ1-1; the D gene is possibly TRBD1 (5 bases). V lost 4 bases and J lost 5, with 11 bases in between. From germline, CDR1 is WSHSY and CDR2 SAAADI. This CDR3 is 13 amino acids long. The CDR3 here is CASSVQGGTEAFF. Written as DNA, the CDR3 is TGCGCCAGCAGTGTGCAGGGAGGGACTGAAGCTTTCTTT.